This TCR beta chain was identified during a study of molecular identifiers for immune sequencing clone quantification. A single record per CDR3 protein comes from TCRdb applying MiXCR to the PCR reads. The sample lists hundreds of thousands of distinct CDR3 sequences, roughly 27% occurring once. Study results and limitations: The share of molecules held by clones above 20 RNA copies was over 98% in effector cells and under 1% in naive cells.

This clonotype has a count of ten or more. No antigen is known for it. The CDR3 spans 17 residues. From germline, CDR1 is MDHEN and CDR2 SYDVKM. V shed 2 bases and J 0 bases; nucleotides not matched to a gene: 5. Sequencing was performed on naive CD8+ T cells from blood, with Jurkat cell RNA spiked in. Specified subset: FACS-sorted CD8+CD4-CCR7+CD45RA+ naive T cells. The origin of this receptor is a human donor in good health. Some libraries in this study had Jurkat cell RNA spiked in. This chain uses TRBV28 with TRBJ1-1, with TRBD1 matching 11 bases. Here the CDR3 reads CASSLRTGGPMNTEAFF. The CDR3 DNA is TGTGCCAGCAGTTTAAGGACAGGGGGCCCCATGAACACTGAAGCTTTCTTT.